These T cell receptor beta chains were read from a single sample in a study of cytomegalovirus exposure and HLA in healthy donors. This table comes from immunoSEQ multiplex PCR, and its TCRdb copy is limited to in-frame clones, with some not included. The sample lists about 170,000 clones, around four fifths occurring once. Source material: PBMCs. All receptors come from a female donor in good health and CMV-seronegative. Both conserved end residues are part of each CDR3.

V gene: TRBV25-1
CDR3 protein: CASSDTGGTEQYF

V gene: TRBV2
CDR3 protein: CASSYLGVEAFF

V gene: TRBV30
CDR3 protein: CAWKAGVWAGELFF

V gene: TRBV23-1
CDR3 protein: CASSHPDRDRGDEQFF

V gene: TRBV5-1
CDR3 protein: CASSLNSLGPETQYF

V gene: TRBV7-6
CDR3 protein: CASSVQQVSNTGELFF

V gene: TRBV29-1
CDR3 protein: CSVEEAGYEQFF

V gene: TRBV27
CDR3 protein: CASSLGQEQYF

V gene: TRBV7-3
CDR3 protein: CASSGPGTETGELFF

V gene: TRBV5-4
CDR3 protein: CASSSGLAGNTGELFF

V gene: TRBV2
CDR3 protein: CASSGQKGSDTQYF

V gene: TRBV29-1
CDR3 protein: CSVQGPGSGYTF

V gene: TRBV5-6
CDR3 protein: CASSWGGSYEQYF

V gene: TRBV9
CDR3 protein: CASSVGHQNEKLFF

V gene: TRBV5-1
CDR3 protein: CASSPQGLENEQFF

V gene: TRBV7-9
CDR3 protein: CASSLGRQVDGYTF

V gene: TRBV4-1
CDR3 protein: CASSPYYRQTLNQPQHF

V gene: TRBV7-9
CDR3 protein: CASSLVIPEGYTF

V gene: TRBV9
CDR3 protein: CASSPPGGNTF

V gene: TRBV10-3
CDR3 protein: CAISPLTSGGPYEQYF

V gene: TRBV19
CDR3 protein: CASSIDASVLTDTQYF

V gene: TRBV19
CDR3 protein: CASSIGGSGRTGEQFF

V gene: TRBV6-5
CDR3 protein: CASSPSNSYNSPLHF

V gene: TRBV30
CDR3 protein: CAWGRERYYNEQFF

V gene: TRBV5-4
CDR3 protein: CASSFKETQYF

V gene: TRBV2
CDR3 protein: CASSPPNQPQHF

V gene: TRBV27
CDR3 protein: CASSRTGESNQPQHF

V gene: TRBV10-1
CDR3 protein: CASSESRRSSYNEQFF

V gene: TRBV5-1
CDR3 protein: CASSLQEVGEKLFF

V gene: TRBV29-1
CDR3 protein: CSTSRVNEQFF

V gene: TRBV5-1
CDR3 protein: CASSTTGLRSGELFF

V gene: TRBV29-1
CDR3 protein: CSVKLAGTYEQYF

V gene: TRBV11-3
CDR3 protein: CASSLAGETYEQYF

V gene: TRBV6-6
CDR3 protein: CASSTLERGIQETQYF

V gene: TRBV2
CDR3 protein: CASILERGRQETQYF

V gene: TRBV6-5
CDR3 protein: CASSYGRTVMNTEAFF

V gene: TRBV5-4
CDR3 protein: CASSLVAGGSGEQFF

V gene: TRBV14
CDR3 protein: CASSRRLGGSTGELFF

V gene: TRBV5-4
CDR3 protein: CASSSPTGGYTGELFF

V gene: TRBV10-3
CDR3 protein: CATGQGLETEAFF

V gene: TRBV5-6
CDR3 protein: CASSLGQVNTGELFF

V gene: TRBV6-1
CDR3 protein: CASSERGGLNQPQHF

V gene: TRBV14
CDR3 protein: CASRQFSGYTEAFF

V gene: TRBV19
CDR3 protein: CASSISSSYNSPLHF

V gene: TRBV2
CDR3 protein: CASSRDRGSNQPQHF

V gene: TRBV6-6
CDR3 protein: CASSYGQGSSGYTF

V gene: TRBV28
CDR3 protein: CASSLLGARGYTF

V gene: TRBV7-7
CDR3 protein: CASSEGPWETQYF

V gene: TRBV29-1
CDR3 protein: CSVVGGLLGTQHF

V gene: TRBV5-8
CDR3 protein: CASSPPQSNYGYTF

V gene: TRBV6-4
CDR3 protein: CASSESAGEEDTQYF

V gene: TRBV27
CDR3 protein: CASSPYFPSTDTQYF

V gene: TRBV5-1
CDR3 protein: CASSFGTGDRYGGYTF

V gene: TRBV6-5
CDR3 protein: CASIDGGWQETQYF